Below are 14 T cell receptor beta chains sequenced from a single sample in a study of blood T cell repertoires in COVID-19. Clones were read by immunoSEQ multiplex PCR, and TCRdb kept only the in-frame ones, dropping some. Here the sample spans approximately 150,000 clones, more than 75% being singletons. Material: peripheral blood. The receptors here all came from a man between 18 and 35 years old with COVID-19, enrolled during active disease.

This chain links TRBV4-1 with TRBJ2-3, with D hard to call. V dropped 1 base and J dropped 3 bases, with 8 bases sitting between them. Germline CDR1 reads MGHRA; CDR2 reads YSYEKL. This CDR3 is built from 14 residues. CDR3 DNA sequence: TGCGCCAGCAGCCAAGGAGTAAAGACAGATACGCAGTATTTT. Encoded protein: CASSQGVKTDTQYF.

The CDR3 protein is CASSQTAAGGLADTQYF. DNA for the CDR3: TGCGCCAGCAGCCAAACGGCGGCGGGAGGGCTCGCAGATACGCAGTATTTT. The gene calls are TRBV4-3 and TRBJ2-3; 9 positions match TRBD2. Germline values: CDR1 LGHNA, CDR2 YSLEER. CDR3 length: 17 amino acids. Germline trimming cut 2 bases from V and 4 bases from J; bases unmatched to any gene: 10.

The V call is TRBV11-2, the J call TRBJ2-1, with TRBD2 matching over 8 bases. The CDR3 consists of 15 residues. Per the germline V gene, CDR1 is SGHAT and CDR2 is FQNNGV. Germline trimming cut 2 bases from V and 7 bases from J; bases unmatched to any gene: 7. As DNA, the CDR3 is TGTGCCAGCAGCTTATACTTCAAGCGGGGGAATGAGCAGTTCTTC. It codes for CASSLYFKRGNEQFF.

The genes are TRBV7-2 and TRBJ1-1; 7 bases align to TRBD1. CDR3 length equals 17 residues. V dropped 1 base and J dropped 0; count of bases not matched to a gene: 8. Germline CDR1 reads SGHTA; CDR2 reads FQGNSA. CDR3 in DNA: TGTGCCAGCAGCTTAGGGGGGACAGCTTCCATGAACACTGAAGCTTTCTTT. It yields the protein CASSLGGTASMNTEAFF.

The chain is built from TRBV6-5 and TRBJ2-1; TRBD2 matches at 11 bases. Germline V gene sequence: CDR1 MNHEY, CDR2 SVGAGI. V gave up 7 bases and J gave up 8 bases; unmatched junction bases: 10. The CDR3 runs to 15 residues. The CDR3 DNA is TGTGCCAGCAAAGGACTAGCGGGCGGGGAGGATGAGCAGTTCTTC. It encodes CASKGLAGGEDEQFF.

The chain has TRBV7-8 and TRBJ1-5, with 7 positions matching TRBD1. This CDR3 spans 16 amino acids. V gave up 4 bases and J gave up 0 bases; unmatched junction bases: 6. Germline V lookup: CDR1 SGHVS, CDR2 FQNEAQ. CDR3: CASSSLTGNSNQPQHF. As DNA, the CDR3 is TGTGCCAGCAGCTCCCTGACAGGGAATAGCAATCAGCCCCAGCATTTT.

J is TRBJ2-5 and V is TRBV29-1; 8 bases agree with TRBD1. V shed 7 bases and J 0 bases; nucleotides not matched to a gene: 7. This CDR3 has 14 residues. The germline V gene has CDR1 SQVTM and CDR2 ANQGSEA. CDR3 sequence (DNA): TGCAGCGCTAACAGGGGGTCGTACCAAGAGACCCAGTACTTC. This translates into CSANRGSYQETQYF.

The CDR3: CASSESRTSGRSYEQYF. The CDR3 bases are TGCGCCAGCAGTGAGTCCCGGACTAGCGGGAGATCCTACGAGCAGTACTTC. This chain joins TRBV10-1 and TRBJ2-7; 13 nucleotides match TRBD2. CDR1 is WNHNN, CDR2 SYGVQD, per germline (reference sequence). V lost 0 bases, J lost 1 base, and 3 bases stayed unmatched. CDR3 length: 17 residues.

The chain is built from TRBV19 and TRBJ2-1; 8 nucleotides line up with TRBD2. J was trimmed by 5 bases and V by 5 bases; bases with no gene match: 20. CDR3 size: 19 residues. Germline CDR1 and CDR2: LNHDA and SQIVND (reference sequence). As DNA, the CDR3 is TGTGCCAGTAGTTCCCGTGGCGGGAGAGCCCGCGGGAGGAACAATGAGCAGTTCTTC. Translated: CASSSRGGRARGRNNEQFF.

J is TRBJ2-7 and V is TRBV30; 8 bases fit TRBD2. The V and J ends lost 0 bases and 6 bases, in that order; junction bases with no gene match: 10. Germline-derived CDR1 and CDR2 are GTSNPN and SVGIG (reference sequence). The CDR3 runs to 15 residues. CDR3 region: CAWSVGASGSREQYF. CDR3 coding DNA: TGTGCCTGGAGTGTAGGGGCCAGCGGGAGCCGCGAGCAGTACTTC.

The chain carries TRBV28 and TRBJ2-7; D remains unclear. Germline CDR1 is MDHEN and CDR2 is SYDVKM. Trimming shortened V by 6 bases and J by 2 bases, and 14 bases separated the two germline ends. This CDR3 region has 14 residues. The CDR3 loop is CASSQLVNPYEQYF. CDR3 nucleotides: TGTGCCAGCAGCCAACTCGTCAATCCCTACGAGCAGTACTTC. The full variable domain, with the rest looked up from reference TRBV28 and TRBJ2-7, is DVKVTQSSRYLVKRTGEKVFLECVQDMDHENMFWYRQDPGLGLRLIYFSYDVKMKEKGDIPEGYSVSREKKERFSLILESASTNQTSMYLCASSQLVNPYEQYFGPGTRLTVT.

This rearrangement joins TRBV9 to TRBJ2-4, with TRBD2 identical over 8 bases. The CDR3 runs 16 residues. Germline V gives CDR1 SGDLS, CDR2 YYNGEE. J was trimmed by 6 bases and V by 4 bases; bases with no gene match: 12. The CDR3 here is CASSPSATSVRNIQYF. The CDR3 bases are TGTGCCAGCAGCCCTTCCGCGACTAGCGTGCGAAACATTCAGTACTTC. Full variable domain (outside the CDR3, taken from reference TRBV9 and TRBJ2-4): DSGVTQTPKHLITATGQRVTLRCSPRSGDLSVYWYQQSLDQGLQFLIQYYNGEERAKGNILERFSAQQFPDLHSELNLSSLELGDSALYFCASSPSATSVRNIQYFGAGTRLSVL.

The chain carries TRBV28 and TRBJ2-1; a weak D match, TRBD2 (5 bases). The CDR3 is 13 amino acids. V lost 3 bases, J lost 4 bases, and 7 bases lay in between. CDR1 and CDR2 (germline): MDHEN, SYDVKM. CDR3 DNA sequence: TGTGCCAGCAGTTTGGAGCGGTACAATGAGCAGTTCTTC. Amino acid sequence: CASSLERYNEQFF.

The chain is built from TRBV10-3 and TRBJ1-2, with TRBD1 matching 10 bases. The germline CDR1 and CDR2 sequences are ENHRY and SYGVKD. CDR3 length: 18 amino acids. With 5 bases clipped from V and 6 bases from J, the junction kept 18 bases outside the gene matches. Here the CDR3 DNA reads TGTGCCATCAGTCGCCCTCCGGGACAGGGGCGTTACCCCGATGGCTACACCTTC. It encodes CAISRPPGQGRYPDGYTF.